This T cell receptor beta chain was profiled in a study of neurological immune-mediated disorders. Findings and caveats of the study: Because no CDR3 amino acid sequences were shared across subjects by expanded clones, private repertoires were suggested in all groups.

Germline V lookup: CDR1 MGHRA, CDR2 YSYEKL. This CDR3 is 14 amino acids long. With 4 bases removed from V and 3 bases from J, the gap between germline ends came to 12 bases. At least ten counts were recorded for this clonotype. The antigen remains unidentified. cDNA was made by 5'RACE with 10-nucleotide random UMIs. Each CDR3 protein gets one entry after TCRdb re-called the 5' RACE reads with MiXCR. Seen here are 50,000 or so distinct CDR3 sequences, about 3.7% observed once, and the top ten hold about 5.4%. Sequencing was carried out using PBMCs. V usage is TRBV4-1 and J usage is TRBJ1-1; D gene uncertain. The sequence was obtained from a man aged 40-49 years with multiple sclerosis. The DNA for the CDR3 is TGCGCCAGCAGCCCCAGAGGGAGCTACACTGAAGCTTTCTTT. It codes for CASSPRGSYTEAFF.